The 2 T cell receptor beta chains reported below all come from one sample, sequenced in a study of cytotoxic CD8 clonotypes in ibrutinib-treated CLL (TCRdb year 2021). Library construction relied on the immunoSEQ multiplex PCR assay. TCRdb's version of the immuneACCESS table is confined to in-frame rearrangements and falls short of the full clone set. An unresolved V gene accounts for under half of the shortfall where checked; the remainder is of unknown origin. The sample table lists around 160,000 clones, roughly 80% of them with a count of one. The top ten hold about 2.1% of the sample. The time point label corresponds to: 12 to 13 months on ibrutinib. Sample: PBMCs, taken after 12 months of ibrutinib treatment. The receptors were sampled from a human donor with chronic lymphocytic leukemia.

The chain links TRBV2 to TRBJ1-3; D remains unclear. The CDR3 contains 12 residues. The V gene lost 8 bases and the J gene lost 2 bases, with 7 bases spanning the gap. In germline, CDR1 is SNHLY, CDR2 FYNNEI. The CDR3 bases are TGTGCCAGCCGTGGGGCTGGAAACACCATATATTTT. It translates to CASRGAGNTIYF.

The gene calls are TRBV18 and TRBJ2-7; no firm D call. Germline V lookup: CDR1 KGHSH, CDR2 LQKENI. The ends were cut back, 0 bases at V and 2 bases at J, with 8 bases in the middle. The length of the CDR3 is 14 residues. The CDR3 loop reads CASSPPKVTYEQYF. CDR3 DNA sequence: TGTGCCAGCTCACCACCGAAGGTTACCTACGAGCAGTACTTC. Full variable domain (missing parts from reference TRBV18 and TRBJ2-7): NAGVMQNPRHLVRRRGQEARLRCSPMKGHSHVYWYRQLPEEGLKFMVYLQKENIIDESGMPKERFSAEFPKEGPSILRIQQVVRGDSAAYFCASSPPKVTYEQYFGPGTRLTVT.